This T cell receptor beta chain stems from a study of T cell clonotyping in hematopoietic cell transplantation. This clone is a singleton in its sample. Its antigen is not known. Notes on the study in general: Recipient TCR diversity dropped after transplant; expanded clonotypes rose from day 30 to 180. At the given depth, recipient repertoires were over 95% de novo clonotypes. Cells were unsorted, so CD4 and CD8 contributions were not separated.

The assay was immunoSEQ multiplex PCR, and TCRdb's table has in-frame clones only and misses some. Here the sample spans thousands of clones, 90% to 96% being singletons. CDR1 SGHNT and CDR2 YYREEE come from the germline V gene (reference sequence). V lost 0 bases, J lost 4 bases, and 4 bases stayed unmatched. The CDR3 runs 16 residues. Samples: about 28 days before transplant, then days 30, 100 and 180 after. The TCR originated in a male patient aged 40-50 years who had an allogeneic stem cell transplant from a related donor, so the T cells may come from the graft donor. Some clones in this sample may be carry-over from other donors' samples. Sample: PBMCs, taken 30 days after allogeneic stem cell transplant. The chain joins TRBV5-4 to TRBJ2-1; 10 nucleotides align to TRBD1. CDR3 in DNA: TGTGCCAGCAGCTTGGGAAGGACAGGGGGATACAATGAGCAGTTCTTC. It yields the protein CASSLGRTGGYNEQFF. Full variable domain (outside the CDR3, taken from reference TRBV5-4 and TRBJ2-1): ETGVTQSPTHLIKTRGQQVTLRCSSQSGHNTVSWYQQALGQGPQFIFQYYREEENGRGNFPPRFSGLQFPNYSSELNVNALELDDSALYLCASSLGRTGGYNEQFFGPGTRLTVL.